A selection of T cell receptor beta chains follows, all from one sample in a study of cytomegalovirus exposure and HLA in healthy donors. Only in-frame clones appear in the TCRdb table, and some are missing; sequencing was by immunoSEQ multiplex PCR. The sample shows 200,000 to 250,000 clones, 70% to 85% of them seen only once. The sample consisted of PBMCs. These receptors were taken from a woman in her sixties or seventies in good health and CMV-seropositive. CDR3s include the opening cysteine and the closing phenylalanine or tryptophan. D genes are given only for firm matches. Size is stated for part of the rows, as once, few or many counts, or as a class when the clone is expanded.

abundance,j_gene,v_gene,d_gene,CDR3aa,CDR3nt
.,TRBJ2-1,TRBV4-2,TRBD2,CASSQVFTSGRFNEQFF,TGTGCCAGCAGCCAAGTTTTCACTAGCGGGAGGTTTAATGAGCAGTTCTTC
few,TRBJ2-3,TRBV5-1,TRBD2,CASSFSGGNTDTQYF,TGCGCCAGCAGCTTTAGCGGGGGGAACACAGATACGCAGTATTTT
.,TRBJ1-1,TRBV5-8,.,CASSLNGRARTFF,TGTGCCAGCAGTCTGAATGGCAGGGCCCGAACTTTCTTT
.,TRBJ2-3,TRBV7-9,.,CASSLMGGADTQYF,TGTGCCAGCAGCCTCATGGGGGGGGCGGATACGCAGTATTTT
.,TRBJ2-2,TRBV9,.,CASSVWGQGGELFF,TGTGCCAGCAGCGTGTGGGGGCAAGGCGGGGAGCTGTTTTTT
.,TRBJ1-6,TRBV7-2,.,CASSFGPTAGINSPLHF,TGTGCCAGCAGCTTTGGGCCCACCGCAGGGATTAATTCACCCCTCCACTTT
.,TRBJ2-1,TRBV6-1,TRBD2,CAILERERSHEQFF,TGTGCCATTCTGGAGCGGGAGCGCTCCCATGAGCAGTTCTTC
.,TRBJ2-5,TRBV30,TRBD2,CAWRVTSGGTETQYF,TGTGCCTGGAGGGTGACTAGCGGGGGGACCGAGACCCAGTACTTC
.,TRBJ2-7,TRBV7-9,TRBD2,CASSFLLAGEGEQYF,TGTGCCAGCAGCTTCTTACTAGCGGGAGAGGGTGAGCAGTACTTC
.,TRBJ2-3,TRBV5-1,TRBD1,CASSLWDRSADTQYF,TGCGCCAGCAGCTTATGGGACAGATCGGCAGATACGCAGTATTTT
.,TRBJ2-1,TRBV6-1,.,CASKVSGVYNEQFF,TGTGCCAGCAAGGTATCAGGGGTGTACAATGAGCAGTTCTTC
.,TRBJ2-7,TRBV4-1,TRBD2,CASSQQGLAGGREQYF,TGCGCCAGCAGCCAACAGGGACTAGCGGGAGGTCGCGAGCAGTACTTC
.,TRBJ1-3,TRBV18,.,CASSPRYRAGNTIYF,TGTGCCAGCTCACCGCGCTACAGAGCTGGAAACACCATATATTTT